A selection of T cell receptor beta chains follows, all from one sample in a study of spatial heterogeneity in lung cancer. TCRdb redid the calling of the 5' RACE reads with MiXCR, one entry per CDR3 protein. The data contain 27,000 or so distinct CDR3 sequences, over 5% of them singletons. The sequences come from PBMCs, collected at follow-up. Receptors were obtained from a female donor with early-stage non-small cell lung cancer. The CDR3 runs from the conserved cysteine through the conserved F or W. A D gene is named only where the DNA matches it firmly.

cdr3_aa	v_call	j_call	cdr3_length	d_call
CASSLVASGTLQGEQFF	TRBV5-1	TRBJ2-1	17	TRBD2
CAWSESAYEQYF	TRBV30	TRBJ2-7	12	.
CSASHGNTGELFF	TRBV20-1	TRBJ2-2	13	.
CASSLDYYEQYF	TRBV7-9	TRBJ2-7	12	.
CASGFAGGGTDTQYF	TRBV12-5	TRBJ2-3	15	TRBD2
CASRAGREGNQPQHF	TRBV2	TRBJ1-5	15	.
CSAPRGSSYEQYF	TRBV20-1	TRBJ2-7	13	.
CASSLNRGAGGPYNEQFF	TRBV7-8	TRBJ2-1	18	TRBD2
CASSLEGFPGGELFF	TRBV11-2	TRBJ2-2	15	.
CASSFSTGSTEAFF	TRBV27	TRBJ1-1	14	.
CASSLLAGVESQYF	TRBV11-2	TRBJ2-3	14	TRBD2
CASSLGTGNSPLHF	TRBV11-1	TRBJ1-6	14	TRBD1
CASNAGGNTYEQYF	TRBV6-1	TRBJ2-7	14	TRBD1
CSAYRTSGGRLGGYEQYF	TRBV20-1	TRBJ2-7	18	TRBD2
CASSLEPNTDTQYF	TRBV7-2	TRBJ2-3	14	.
CASSPRQDGELFF	TRBV7-4	TRBJ2-2	13	.
CASSVQGALNTEAFF	TRBV3-1	TRBJ1-1	15	TRBD1
CASSLNLNRTQETQYF	TRBV9	TRBJ2-5	16	.
CSGKDRGRTDTQYF	TRBV29-1	TRBJ2-3	14	TRBD1
CASRPGTGPTNNTEAFF	TRBV5-1	TRBJ1-1	17	TRBD1
CASSILHRGKYNEQFF	TRBV19	TRBJ2-1	16	TRBD1
CASRGVLAGEETQYF	TRBV5-4	TRBJ2-5	15	TRBD2
CASRPGGLNYGYTF	TRBV7-2	TRBJ1-2	14	.
CASNGRTGELFF	TRBV27	TRBJ2-2	12	TRBD2
CASSLNARGGETQYF	TRBV5-1	TRBJ2-5	15	.
CASSGNAGGSYEQYF	TRBV4-2	TRBJ2-7	15	TRBD2
CSAKQGSRATEAFF	TRBV29-1	TRBJ1-1	14	.
CSARGRGGRLGEQFF	TRBV20-1	TRBJ2-1	15	TRBD2
CASSYQTGGRGDTQYF	TRBV6-5	TRBJ2-3	16	TRBD1
CATSDPSGAGTGELFF	TRBV24-1	TRBJ2-2	16	.
CASSYSDRTVTYEQYF	TRBV6-2/TRBV6-3	TRBJ2-7	16	.
CASSQGFGAPNYGYTF	TRBV4-3	TRBJ1-2	16	.
CASSRRTVEETQYF	TRBV3-1	TRBJ2-5	14	.
CASSQAGGLGDNEQFF	TRBV3-1	TRBJ2-1	16	TRBD2
CASSVGTGGNSPLHF	TRBV2	TRBJ1-6	15	TRBD1
CASRPTSGRAGELFF	TRBV3-1	TRBJ2-2	15	TRBD2
CASSDLEGYTDTQYF	TRBV9	TRBJ2-3	15	.
CASSNKARGDRGPYEQYF	TRBV21-1	TRBJ2-7	18	.
CASRGGAGELFF	TRBV6-5	TRBJ2-2	12	.
CASSFGPGELFF	TRBV28	TRBJ2-2	12	.
CASSARTGADTQYF	TRBV9	TRBJ2-3	14	TRBD1
CASSYSQGTGSAFF	TRBV6-6	TRBJ1-1	14	TRBD1
CASSLRSRIDEQFF	TRBV28	TRBJ2-1	14	.
CSASGGKGYEQYF	TRBV20-1	TRBJ2-7	13	.
CASSEGTRRDEQYF	TRBV7-2	TRBJ2-7	14	TRBD2
CASSLGGLAGGSTGELFF	TRBV11-2	TRBJ2-2	18	TRBD2
CASSVTASTDTQYF	TRBV7-3	TRBJ2-3	14	.
CASSLGGVGAREAFF	TRBV28	TRBJ1-1	15	.
CASSFRGTAYEQYF	TRBV5-6	TRBJ2-7	14	.